This entry is about one TCR beta chain. Its antigen is as yet unknown. The sample is drawn from a study of Ad26.COV2.S vaccination and SARS-CoV-2 variants. The CDR3 loop spans 15 amino acids. The ends were cut back, 2 bases at V and 7 bases at J, with 15 bases in the middle. Looked up from germline, CDR1 is SEHNR and CDR2 is FQNEAQ (reference sequence). Indicated treatment: some 20 received Ad26.COV2.S at low or high dose, single or two shots; five or six received placebo; per-sample allocation not given. Each sample was drawn 63 days after the first injection (of vaccine or placebo). The study used a vaccine consisting of an Ad26 vector that expressed Wuhan-strain SARS-CoV-2 spike. Study-wide results and limits: Spike-specific responses of CD8+ and CD4+ T cells were reported to display substantial breadth after vaccination. Vaccine recipients had higher spike-specific TCR breadth than placebo recipients.

Using immunoSEQ multiplex PCR, the repertoire was profiled, and TCRdb retains in-frame clones only, with some absent. The repertoire holds around 250,000 clones, with about 83% as singletons. The chain has TRBV7-9 and TRBJ2-1; D is possibly TRBD2 (6 bases). The TCR was taken from a person aged 18-60 years who received the Ad26.COV2.S COVID-19 vaccine or a placebo. Sample: peripheral blood, taken in a trial of Ad26.COV2.S vaccine versus placebo. The CDR3 bases are TGTGCCAGCAGCTTAACCGGGGGTGTGGGAAATGAGCAGTTCTTC. Its translation is CASSLTGGVGNEQFF.